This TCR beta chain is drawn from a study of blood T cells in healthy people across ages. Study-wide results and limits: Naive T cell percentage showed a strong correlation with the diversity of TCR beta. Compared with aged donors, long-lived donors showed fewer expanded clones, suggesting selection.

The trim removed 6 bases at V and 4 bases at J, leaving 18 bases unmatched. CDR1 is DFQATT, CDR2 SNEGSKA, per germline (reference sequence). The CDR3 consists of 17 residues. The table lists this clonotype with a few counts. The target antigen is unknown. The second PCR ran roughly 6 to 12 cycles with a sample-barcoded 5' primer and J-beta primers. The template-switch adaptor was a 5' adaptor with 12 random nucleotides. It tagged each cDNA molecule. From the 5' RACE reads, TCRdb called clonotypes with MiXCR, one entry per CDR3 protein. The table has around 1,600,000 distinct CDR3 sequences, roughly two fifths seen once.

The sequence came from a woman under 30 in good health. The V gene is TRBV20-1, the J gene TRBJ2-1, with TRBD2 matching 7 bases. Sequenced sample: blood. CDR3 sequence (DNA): TGCAGTGCAACAATTCGTAGGCGGGAGCTACGTTACAATGAGCAGTTCTTC. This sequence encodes CSATIRRRELRYNEQFF.